This T cell receptor (beta chain) was sequenced in a study of T-cell reconstitution after alpha-beta-depleted transplantation in children. The library targeted TCRbeta and was prepared with unique molecular identifiers. One entry per CDR3 protein, called by TCRdb with MiXCR from the PCR reads. The repertoire includes about 540,000 distinct CDR3 sequences, 25% to 30% of them detected once, and about 35% sits in the top ten. This clonotype has a handful of counts. The antigen remains undetermined. With 1 base clipped from V and 5 bases from J, the junction kept 6 bases outside the gene matches. Germline V CDR1 and CDR2: SQVTM, ANQGSEA. The CDR3 is made up of 14 amino acids. Findings of the study overall: The origin of alpha-beta T cells about two months after transplant was reportedly several hundred expanded graft clones. Most T-cell counts and diversity one year after the transplant came from T cells that were newly produced.

The chain joins TRBV29-1 to TRBJ2-7; 9 bases fit TRBD2. The specimen was PBMCs, collected before TCRalphabeta/CD19-depleted stem cell transplant. The sequence was obtained from a boy under two years old with Wiskott-Aldrich syndrome, due to receive a stem cell transplant. CDR3 bases: TGCAGCGTTGAAGGTGCGGGAGGGCCGAACGAGCAGTACTTC. It translates to CSVEGAGGPNEQYF.